This T cell receptor (beta chain) originates from a study of blood T cell repertoires in COVID-19. Across the whole study: The samples span acute and convalescent COVID-19 from the United States, Italy and Spain. PBMCs, B-cell-depleted T cells, or T cells provided the cDNA or gDNA that made up the material.

Patients in Seattle were enrolled during active infection, then followed longitudinally. Some clones are missing from TCRdb's copy, which holds only in-frame ones; the method was immunoSEQ multiplex PCR. Here the sample spans 250,000 to 300,000 clones, more than 85% being singletons. The sequence was obtained from a woman aged 25 to 39 with COVID-19, enrolled during active disease. The sequencing sample was made of peripheral blood.

The CDR3 sequence: CASSFGGHVEAFF. CDR3 nucleotide sequence: TGTGCCAGCAGCTTCGGGGGGCATGTTGAAGCTTTCTTT. This chain links TRBV7-9 with TRBJ1-1, with D perhaps matching TRBD1 (6 bases). CDR3 length: 13 residues. V was trimmed by 3 bases and J by 7 bases, leaving 12 bases between them. Germline CDR1 is SEHNR and CDR2 is FQNEAQ (reference sequence).